The 21 T cell receptor beta chains below all came from one sample that was sequenced in a study of blood T cell repertoires in COVID-19. Libraries were prepared by immunoSEQ multiplex PCR; TCRdb keeps only in-frame clonotypes and omits some of them. The table includes 65,000 to 70,000 clones, 60% to 85% detected once. The sample consisted of peripheral blood. The source is a human donor in a cohort sampled during active COVID-19.

The chain couples TRBV28 to TRBJ1-3, with a weak D call TRBD1 (6 bases). The length of the CDR3 is 16 residues. V gave up 6 bases and J gave up 3 bases, with 18 bases separating them. Germline lookup yields CDR1 MDHEN and CDR2 SYDVKM. CDR3 sequence reads: CASSLRGGVIGNTIYF. The CDR3 DNA reads as TGTGCCAGCAGCCTCCGAGGGGGGGTAATTGGAAACACCATATATTTT.

This chain connects TRBV15 to TRBJ2-1, with 7 bases aligning to TRBD2. CDR1 is LNHNV, CDR2 YYDKDF, per germline (reference sequence). V was clipped by 3 bases and J by 3 bases; unmatched bases: 11. This CDR3 is 17 amino acids long. CDR3 protein: CATSRMSGAGNYNEQFF. CDR3 coding DNA: TGTGCCACCAGCAGGATGAGCGGGGCGGGGAACTACAATGAGCAGTTCTTC.

This clone was recorded once. The V call is TRBV5-1, the J call TRBJ2-1; D gene unclear. This CDR3 is built from 12 residues. Trimming left V 8 bases short and J 5 bases short, with 11 bases between. Germline-derived CDR1 and CDR2 are SGHRS and YFSETQ. The CDR3 loop reads CASRLENNEQFF. The CDR3, as DNA: TGCGCCAGTAGACTGGAGAACAATGAGCAGTTCTTC. The whole variable domain, filled in from reference TRBV5-1 and TRBJ2-1, reads KAGVTQTPRYLIKTRGQQVTLSCSPISGHRSVSWYQQTPGQGLQFLFEYFSETQRNKGNFPGRFSGRQFSNSRSEMNVSTLELGDSALYLCASRLENNEQFFGPGTRLTVL.

This chain joins TRBV6-5 and TRBJ2-5; 10 nucleotides line up with TRBD2. CDR1 is MNHEY and CDR2 is SVGAGI in the germline V gene. Trimming cost V 7 bases and J 0 bases; bases outside gene matches: 5. This CDR3 region has 15 residues. CDR3 sequence reads: CASITSGMYQETQYF. The CDR3, as DNA: TGTGCCAGCATCACTAGCGGGATGTACCAAGAGACCCAGTACTTC.

This chain uses TRBV5-1 with TRBJ2-7; 9 nucleotides line up with TRBD2. The CDR3 consists of 14 residues. The V gene's germline CDR1 is SGHRS and CDR2 YFSETQ. The J segment lost 3 bases and the V segment lost 6 bases, leaving 7 bases of the junction unmatched. The CDR3 region has the DNA TGCGCCAGCACCACTAGCGGGCTCGGCTACGAGCAGTACTTC. It is translated as CASTTSGLGYEQYF.

The chain uses TRBV5-1 and TRBJ2-7, with D unresolved. Germline CDR1 and CDR2: SGHRS and YFSETQ. Deletions cut 4 bases from V and 4 bases from J, with 12 bases between. The CDR3 runs 13 residues. The CDR3 region has the DNA TGCGCCAGCAGCCCCCTTGCGGCGTACGAGCAGTACTTC. It translates to CASSPLAAYEQYF.

As DNA, the CDR3 is TGTGCCAGTAATCCGGGGGTTAACACAGATACGCAGTATTTT. Residues: CASNPGVNTDTQYF. The chain recombines TRBV19 with TRBJ2-3; D is perhaps TRBD2 (6 bases). Between the trimmed V and J ends, which lost 7 bases and 2 bases, there was a span of 13 bases. CDR1 is LNHDA, CDR2 SQIVND, per germline (reference sequence). The CDR3 loop spans 14 amino acids.

V is TRBV7-2 and J is TRBJ2-7; D is uncertain. CDR3 length equals 13 residues. Germline CDR1 is SGHTA and CDR2 is FQGNSA. V dropped 6 bases and J dropped 0 bases, with 9 bases sitting between them. The CDR3 loop is CASSSSFSYEQYF. CDR3 DNA sequence: TGTGCCAGCAGTTCCTCTTTCTCCTACGAGCAGTACTTC.

The rearrangement links TRBV7-9 to TRBJ2-1, with D possibly TRBD1 on 6 matching bases. This CDR3 has 14 residues. Germline CDR1 and CDR2: SEHNR and FQNEAQ (reference sequence). Trimming stripped 5 bases from V and 2 bases from J, with 10 bases between. The CDR3 sequence is CASSRQETYNEQFF. CDR3 DNA: TGTGCCAGCAGCCGACAGGAGACCTACAATGAGCAGTTCTTC.

V and J are TRBV27 and TRBJ2-3; TRBD2 matches 11 bases. Germline CDR1 MNHEY, CDR2 SMNVEV (reference sequence). There are 18 residues in the CDR3. The V gene end was trimmed by 5 bases and the J gene end by 5 bases; junction bases not matched to a gene: 15. The CDR3 bases are TGTGCCAGCAGTCCCGTCCTAGCGGGGGGCCTAAGGGGAGATACGCAGTATTTT. This sequence encodes CASSPVLAGGLRGDTQYF.

The chain is built from TRBV7-2 and TRBJ2-2; 8 nucleotides agree with TRBD2. The germline CDR1 and CDR2 sequences are SGHTA and FQGNSA. V was pared by 0 bases and J by 4 bases, with 10 bases of the junction left unmatched. The CDR3 totals 18 residues. The CDR3 region has the DNA TGTGCCAGCAGCTTAGCAACGGTACGGCTAGCGGGCACCGGGGAGCTGTTTTTT. Its translation is CASSLATVRLAGTGELFF.

The chain uses TRBV28 and TRBJ2-3; maybe TRBD2 (5 bases). V lost 5 bases and J 4 bases, leaving 22 bases between the germline ends. Germline values: CDR1 MDHEN, CDR2 SYDVKM. The CDR3 runs to 17 residues. The CDR3 coding sequence is TGTGCCAGCAGTCCCCGCCCGGGCTTCGGGGAGTCAGATACGCAGTATTTT. Its protein product is CASSPRPGFGESDTQYF.

The table lists this clone with a count of one. The V gene is TRBV29-1, the J gene TRBJ2-3; 8 bases are shared with TRBD2. CDR3 length equals 14 residues. V lost 2 bases to trimming and J lost 6 bases; unmatched junction nucleotides: 7. Germline values: CDR1 SQVTM, CDR2 ANQGSEA. The CDR3 DNA is TGCAGCGTTGAAAAAAGCGGGAGTGGGGATACGCAGTATTTT. Its translation: CSVEKSGSGDTQYF.

This clone occurred once. The chain couples TRBV10-3 to TRBJ1-4; D perhaps matches TRBD1 (5 bases). The CDR3 spans 13 residues. Germline V gene sequence: CDR1 ENHRY, CDR2 SYGVKD. V was pared by 6 bases and J by 3 bases, with 8 bases between. In nucleotides, the CDR3 is TGTGCCATCAGCCCCAGGGCTAATGAAAAACTGTTTTTT. Translation gives CAISPRANEKLFF.

This rearrangement joins TRBV5-4 to TRBJ2-7; tentative D call: TRBD2 (6 bases). This CDR3 is built from 13 residues. From germline, CDR1 is SGHNT and CDR2 YYREEE (reference sequence). The germline V and J ends were trimmed by 1 base and 4 bases, with 9 bases remaining between them. In DNA, the CDR3 is TGTGCCAGCAGCTTGATGGGGGGATACGAGCAGTACTTC. The encoded protein is CASSLMGGYEQYF.

This clone was picked up a small number of times. The gene calls are TRBV7-2 and TRBJ2-2; 7 bases line up with TRBD1. CDR1 and CDR2 from the germline V gene are SGHTA and FQGNSA. The CDR3 has 15 residues. The J segment lost 0 bases and the V segment lost 4 bases, leaving 2 bases of the junction unmatched. The CDR3 loop is CASSSTGANTGELFF. CDR3 sequence (DNA): TGTGCCAGCAGCTCCACAGGGGCGAACACCGGGGAGCTGTTTTTT.

The chain has TRBV19 and TRBJ2-1; TRBD1 agrees at 11 bases. The CDR3 is 15 amino acids. V was clipped by 6 bases and J by 8 bases; unmatched bases: 9. The germline V gene encodes CDR1 LNHDA and CDR2 SQIVND (reference sequence). The CDR3 nucleotides are TGTGCCAGTAGGCCCGGGACAGGGGGATCTTATGAGCAGTTCTTC. Residues: CASRPGTGGSYEQFF.

V usage is TRBV2 and J usage is TRBJ1-5; 8 positions agree with TRBD1. The CDR3 contains 15 residues. Germline assignment: CDR1 SNHLY and CDR2 FYNNEI. V lost 7 bases to trimming and J lost 3 bases; unmatched junction nucleotides: 8. This chain's CDR3 is CASTRTGTPNQPQHF. CDR3 DNA: TGTGCCAGCACCCGGACAGGGACTCCCAATCAGCCCCAGCATTTT. Looking up the rest from reference TRBV2 and TRBJ1-5 gives the full variable domain: EPEVTQTPSHQVTQMGQEVILRCVPISNHLYFYWYRQILGQKVEFLVSFYNNEISEKSEIFDDQFSVERPDGSNFTLKIRSTKLEDSAMYFCASTRTGTPNQPQHFGDGTRLSIL.

This clone was seen a single time. The chain is built from TRBV5-6 and TRBJ2-5; 7 nucleotides match TRBD1. Germline CDR1 is SGHDT and CDR2 is YYEEEE. The CDR3 is 14 amino acids. V gave up 2 bases and J gave up 4 bases; unmatched junction bases: 5. The chain's CDR3 is CASSLDRAGETQYF. The CDR3, as DNA: TGTGCCAGCAGCTTAGACAGGGCGGGAGAGACCCAGTACTTC.

The rearrangement uses TRBV4-3 and TRBJ2-1; D possibly corresponds to TRBD1 (5 bases). The CDR3 is 15 residues long. Germline V gene lookup returns CDR1 LGHNA and CDR2 YSLEER. Trimming pared 4 bases from V and 4 bases from J, leaving 14 bases between. CDR3: CASSRGLERYNEQFF. The CDR3 DNA is TGCGCCAGCAGCCGGGGCTTAGAAAGGTACAATGAGCAGTTCTTC.

The chain links TRBV4-1 to TRBJ2-2; tentatively, D is TRBD2 (6 bases). The CDR3 runs to 13 residues. Trimming pared 2 bases from V and 14 bases from J, leaving 15 bases between. CDR1 is MGHRA, CDR2 YSYEKL, per germline. CDR3 amino acids: CASSQTTGTLLFF. The CDR3 DNA sequence: TGCGCCAGCAGCCAAACAACCGGGACTCTTCTGTTTTTT.